The next 13 T cell receptor beta chains were all read from a single sample in a study of T cells and copy number aberrations in small-cell lung cancer. Sequencing was performed with immunoSEQ multiplex PCR; in TCRdb, only in-frame clones are kept and a portion is missing. In the table there are some 900 clones, about 94% of which are singletons. Sequencing was done on a sample of tumor tissue. These TCRs come from a woman aged 45 to 65 with small cell lung cancer.

This clone was found once. The J gene is TRBJ2-5, the V gene TRBV29-1; 9 nucleotides align to TRBD1. Germline loops: CDR1 SQVTM, CDR2 ANQGSEA. The CDR3 covers 14 residues. With 8 bases clipped from V and 2 bases from J, the junction kept 9 bases outside the gene matches. The CDR3 bases are TGCAGCATCGGACAGGGGAGCTGGCAAGAGACCCAGTACTTC. Encoded protein: CSIGQGSWQETQYF.

This chain joins TRBV28 and TRBJ2-5; D is unresolved. CDR1 MDHEN and CDR2 SYDVKM come from the germline V gene. Trimming pared 7 bases from V and 5 bases from J, leaving 5 bases between. This CDR3 region has 10 residues. The CDR3 protein is CASIWETQYF. CDR3 sequence (DNA): TGTGCCAGCATTTGGGAGACCCAGTACTTC. The full variable domain, its missing parts supplied by reference TRBV28 and TRBJ2-5, is DVKVTQSSRYLVKRTGEKVFLECVQDMDHENMFWYRQDPGLGLRLIYFSYDVKMKEKGDIPEGYSVSREKKERFSLILESASTNQTSMYLCASIWETQYFGPGTRLLVL.

The chain employs TRBV4-1 and TRBJ1-1, with a tentative D call TRBD1 (6 bases). Trimming removed 4 bases from V and 3 bases from J, with 12 bases in between. Germline V lookup: CDR1 MGHRA, CDR2 YSYEKL. The CDR3 extends over 14 amino acids. The DNA for the CDR3 is TGCGCCAGCAGCCGGGAGGGGGATTACACTGAAGCTTTCTTT. Translation gives CASSREGDYTEAFF.

V and J are TRBV6-1 and TRBJ2-3; D uncertain. Per germline, CDR1 MNHNS and CDR2 SASEGT. CDR3 size: 15 residues. V shed 7 bases and J shed 1 base, with 15 bases lying between them. CDR3 DNA sequence: TGTGCCAGCAAGGTCCACTCTTTCGGCACAGATACGCAGTATTTT. It yields the protein CASKVHSFGTDTQYF.

The rearrangement uses TRBV5-1 and TRBJ2-1; D is unresolved. The CDR3 loop spans 13 amino acids. The V gene lost 4 bases and the J gene lost 4 bases, with 9 bases spanning the gap. CDR1 and CDR2 (germline): SGHRS, YFSETQ. The CDR3 spells CASSTGAYNEQFF. For the CDR3, the DNA is TGCGCCAGCAGCACCGGAGCTTACAATGAGCAGTTCTTC.

This clone was observed once. The V gene is TRBV5-5, the J gene TRBJ1-1, with a tentative D call TRBD1 (5 bases). Germline V gene data show CDR1 as SGHKS and CDR2 as YYEKEE (reference sequence). Trimming took 1 base from V and 0 from J, leaving 10 bases between them. This CDR3 is 15 amino acids long. The CDR3 protein is CASSLSGALNTEAFF. Written as DNA, the CDR3 is TGTGCCAGCAGCTTGAGTGGGGCTTTGAACACTGAAGCTTTCTTT.

The chain combines TRBV27 with TRBJ1-5, with D possibly matching TRBD1 (6 bases). The CDR3 runs to 13 residues. V lost 5 bases and J lost 6, with 11 bases in between. Germline lookup yields CDR1 MNHEY and CDR2 SMNVEV (reference sequence). As DNA, the CDR3 is TGTGCCAGCAGTCAGGGGTACTCTCAGCCCCAGCATTTT. This gives the protein CASSQGYSQPQHF.

This clone was detected once. V and J are TRBV28 and TRBJ1-4, with D maybe TRBD1 (5 bases). The CDR3 has 14 amino acids. V lost 2 bases and J lost 7, with 11 bases in between. Germline V gene lookup returns CDR1 MDHEN and CDR2 SYDVKM. CDR3 bases: TGTGCCAGCAGTTTAATCCGAGGGGTTGAAAAACTGTTTTTT. It specifies CASSLIRGVEKLFF.

The J gene is TRBJ2-3, the V gene TRBV14; 8 nucleotides agree with TRBD2. CDR3 length equals 15 residues. The germline V gene encodes CDR1 SGHDN and CDR2 FVKESK. J lost 0 bases, V lost 7 bases, and 6 bases had no gene match. The DNA of the CDR3 is TGTGCCAGCAACCCGAGCGGGGGAAGCACAGATACGCAGTATTTT. As protein: CASNPSGGSTDTQYF.

As concerns this clone: Other DNA sequences in this specimen translate into the identical CDR3. The chain links TRBV6-5 to TRBJ1-1; weak D call: TRBD1 (5 bases). V was pared by 2 bases and J by 0 bases, with 10 bases between. This CDR3 spans 15 amino acids. CDR1 and CDR2 (germline): MNHEY, SVGAGI. CDR3 sequence: CASSYGAGLNTEAFF. CDR3 coding DNA: TGTGCCAGCAGTTACGGGGCGGGGTTGAACACTGAAGCTTTCTTT.

V is TRBV27 and J is TRBJ1-4, with no clear D. V lost 6 bases to trimming and J lost 8 bases, with 7 bases between them. Looked up from germline, CDR1 is MNHEY and CDR2 is SMNVEV (reference sequence). CDR3 length equals 11 residues. The CDR3 is CASRFAEKLFF. CDR3 coding DNA: TGTGCCAGCAGGTTCGCGGAAAAACTGTTTTTT.

The rearrangement uses TRBV9 and TRBJ2-3; D is perhaps TRBD2 (6 bases). This CDR3 has 18 amino acids. Trimming took 0 bases from V and 0 from J, leaving 17 bases between them. CDR1 is SGDLS and CDR2 is YYNGEE in the germline V gene. The CDR3 loop is CASSVGDGTGTSTDTQYF. The CDR3 DNA sequence: TGTGCCAGCAGCGTAGGAGACGGGACTGGCACTAGCACAGATACGCAGTATTTT.

The V and J genes are TRBV28 and TRBJ1-2, with D perhaps TRBD1 (5 bases). V lost 2 bases and J 4 bases, leaving 8 bases between the germline ends. CDR1 and CDR2 from the germline V gene are MDHEN and SYDVKM. The CDR3 loop spans 13 amino acids. The CDR3 DNA follows: TGTGCCAGCAGTTTAGGGCAGGGCTATGGCTACACCTTC. Translated, it gives CASSLGQGYGYTF.